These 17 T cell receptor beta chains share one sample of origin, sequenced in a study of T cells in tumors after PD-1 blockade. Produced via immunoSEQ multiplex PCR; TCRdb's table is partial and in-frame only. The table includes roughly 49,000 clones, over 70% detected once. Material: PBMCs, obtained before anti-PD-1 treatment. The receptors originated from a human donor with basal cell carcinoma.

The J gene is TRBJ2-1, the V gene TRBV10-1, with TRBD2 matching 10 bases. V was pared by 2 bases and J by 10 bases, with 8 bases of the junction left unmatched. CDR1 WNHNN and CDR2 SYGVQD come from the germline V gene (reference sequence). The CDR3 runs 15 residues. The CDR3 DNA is TGCGCCAGCAGTGAGGAGCGGGGGGGCTTCCCGGAGCAGTTCTTC. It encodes CASSEERGGFPEQFF.

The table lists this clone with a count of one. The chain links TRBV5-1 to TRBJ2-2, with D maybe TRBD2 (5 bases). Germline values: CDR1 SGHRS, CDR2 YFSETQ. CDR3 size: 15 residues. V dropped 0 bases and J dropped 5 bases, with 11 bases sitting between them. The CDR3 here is CASSLARGRTGELFF. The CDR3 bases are TGCGCCAGCAGCTTGGCCAGAGGGAGAACCGGGGAGCTGTTTTTT.

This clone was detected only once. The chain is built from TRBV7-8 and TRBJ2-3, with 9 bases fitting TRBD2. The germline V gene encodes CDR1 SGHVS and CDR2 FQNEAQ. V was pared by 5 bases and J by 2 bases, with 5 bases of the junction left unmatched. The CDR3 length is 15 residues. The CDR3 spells CASSAGTSNTDTQYF. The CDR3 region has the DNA TGTGCCAGCAGCGCCGGGACTAGCAACACAGATACGCAGTATTTT.

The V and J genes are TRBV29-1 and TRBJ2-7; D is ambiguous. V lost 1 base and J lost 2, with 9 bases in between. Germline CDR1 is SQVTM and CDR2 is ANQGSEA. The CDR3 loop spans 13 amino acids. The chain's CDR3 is CSVEGADTYEQYF. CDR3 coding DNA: TGCAGCGTTGAAGGGGCCGACACCTACGAGCAGTACTTC.

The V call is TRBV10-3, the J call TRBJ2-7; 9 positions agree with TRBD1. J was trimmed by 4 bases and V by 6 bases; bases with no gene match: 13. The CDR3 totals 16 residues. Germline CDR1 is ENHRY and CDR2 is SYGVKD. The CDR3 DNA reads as TGTGCCATCAGGCCGGGGTGGACGGGACAGGGATACGAGCAGTACTTC. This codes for CAIRPGWTGQGYEQYF.

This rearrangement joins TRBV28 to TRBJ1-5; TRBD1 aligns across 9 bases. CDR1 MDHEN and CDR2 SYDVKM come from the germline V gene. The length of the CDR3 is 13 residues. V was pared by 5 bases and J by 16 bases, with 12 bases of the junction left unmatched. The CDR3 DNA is TGTGCCAGCAGTGGACGGGACAGGGACCCCCGTCATTTT. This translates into CASSGRDRDPRHF.

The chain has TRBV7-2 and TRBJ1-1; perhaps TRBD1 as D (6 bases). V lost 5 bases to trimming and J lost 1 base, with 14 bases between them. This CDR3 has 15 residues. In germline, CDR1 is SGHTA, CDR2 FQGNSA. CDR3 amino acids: CASSPRGGWNTEAFF. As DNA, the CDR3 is TGTGCCAGCAGCCCAAGGGGGGGCTGGAACACTGAAGCTTTCTTT.

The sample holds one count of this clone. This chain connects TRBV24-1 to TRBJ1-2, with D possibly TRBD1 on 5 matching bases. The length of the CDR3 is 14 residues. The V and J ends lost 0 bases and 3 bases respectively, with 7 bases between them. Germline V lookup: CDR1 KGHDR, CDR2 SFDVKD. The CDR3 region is CATSDLGRDYGYTF. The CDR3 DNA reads TGTGCCACCAGTGATTTGGGCAGGGACTATGGCTACACCTTC.

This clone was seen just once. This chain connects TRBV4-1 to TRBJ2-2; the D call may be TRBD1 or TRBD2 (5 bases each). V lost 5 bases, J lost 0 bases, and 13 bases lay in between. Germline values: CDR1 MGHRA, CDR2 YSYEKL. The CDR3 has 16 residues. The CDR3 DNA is TGCGCCAGCAGCGGGCGAGAGGGACCGAACACCGGGGAGCTGTTTTTT. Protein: CASSGREGPNTGELFF.

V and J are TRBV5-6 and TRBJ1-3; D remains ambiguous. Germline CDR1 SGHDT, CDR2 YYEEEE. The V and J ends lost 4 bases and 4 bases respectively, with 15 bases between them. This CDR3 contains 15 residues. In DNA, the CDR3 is TGTGCCAGCAGCCGGGCCTCCCTGAGAGGAAACACCATATATTTT. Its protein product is CASSRASLRGNTIYF.

In nucleotides, the CDR3 is TGTGCCAGCAGCTTCACCGGGACCGTTTCTAATGAGCAGTACTTC. This encodes CASSFTGTVSNEQYF. The V and J genes are TRBV7-2 and TRBJ2-7, with D perhaps matching TRBD1 or TRBD2 (5 bases each). V was clipped by 3 bases and J by 7 bases, with 19 bases between them. In germline, CDR1 is SGHTA, CDR2 FQGNSA. This CDR3 is 15 amino acids long.

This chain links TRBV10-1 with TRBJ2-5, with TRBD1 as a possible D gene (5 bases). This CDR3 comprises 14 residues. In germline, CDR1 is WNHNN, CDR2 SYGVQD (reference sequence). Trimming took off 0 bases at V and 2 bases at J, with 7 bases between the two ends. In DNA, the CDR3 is TGCGCCAGCAGTGAGTCTGCAGGGCAAGAGACCCAGTACTTC. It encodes CASSESAGQETQYF.

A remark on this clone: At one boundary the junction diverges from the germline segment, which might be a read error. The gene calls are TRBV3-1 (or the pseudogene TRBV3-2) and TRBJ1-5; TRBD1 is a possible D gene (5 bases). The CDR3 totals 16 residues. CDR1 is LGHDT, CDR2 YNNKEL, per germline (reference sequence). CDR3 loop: CAGSLSREEGSQPQHF. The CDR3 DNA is TGTGCCGGCAGCCTATCAAGGGAAGAGGGGAGTCAGCCCCAGCATTTT.

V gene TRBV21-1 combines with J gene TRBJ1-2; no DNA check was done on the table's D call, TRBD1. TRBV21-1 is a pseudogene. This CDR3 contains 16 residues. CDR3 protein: CASSKNSRVANYGYTF. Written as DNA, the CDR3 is TGTGCCAGCAGCAAAAATAGCAGGGTGGCTAACTATGGCTACACCTTC.

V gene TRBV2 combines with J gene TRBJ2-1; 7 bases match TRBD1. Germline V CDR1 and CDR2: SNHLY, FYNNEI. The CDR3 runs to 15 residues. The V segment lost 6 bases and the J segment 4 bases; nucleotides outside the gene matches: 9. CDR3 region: CASRPPGTAYNEQFF. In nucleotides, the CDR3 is TGTGCCAGCAGGCCCCCCGGGACAGCTTACAATGAGCAGTTCTTC.

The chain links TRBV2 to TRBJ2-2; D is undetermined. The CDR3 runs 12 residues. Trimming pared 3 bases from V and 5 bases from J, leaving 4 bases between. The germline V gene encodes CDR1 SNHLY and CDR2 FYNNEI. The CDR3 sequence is CASSDQTGELFF. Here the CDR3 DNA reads TGTGCCAGCAGTGATCAGACCGGGGAGCTGTTTTTT.

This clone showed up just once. CDR3 amino acids: CASSSGDRGSDGYTF. CDR3 DNA sequence: TGTGCCAGCAGTTCTGGGGACAGGGGATCGGATGGCTACACCTTC. The chain recombines TRBV27 with TRBJ1-2; 10 bases map to TRBD1. CDR1 is MNHEY and CDR2 is SMNVEV in the germline V gene (reference sequence). The CDR3 runs 15 residues. The junction had 8 bases not matched to a gene; V was cut back by 4 bases and J by 6 bases.